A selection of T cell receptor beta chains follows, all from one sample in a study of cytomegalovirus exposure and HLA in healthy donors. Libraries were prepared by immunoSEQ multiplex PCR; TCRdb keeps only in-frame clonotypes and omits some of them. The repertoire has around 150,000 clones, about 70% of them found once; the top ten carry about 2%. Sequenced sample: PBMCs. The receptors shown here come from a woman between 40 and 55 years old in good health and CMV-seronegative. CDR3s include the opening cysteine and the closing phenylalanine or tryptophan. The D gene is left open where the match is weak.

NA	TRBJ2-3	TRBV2	CASCRDIQATDTQYF
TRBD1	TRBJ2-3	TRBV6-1	CASSEYRGDTDTQYF
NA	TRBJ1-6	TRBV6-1	CASNPQYYNSPLHF
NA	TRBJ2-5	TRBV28	CASSYGVGGETQYF
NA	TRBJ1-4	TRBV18	CASSPPGRMEKLFF
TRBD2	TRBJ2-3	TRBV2	CASSEGGRRLAELSTDTQYF
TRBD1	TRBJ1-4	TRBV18	CASSLGQPDPEKLFF
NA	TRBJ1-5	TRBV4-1	CASSQVASETGQPQHF
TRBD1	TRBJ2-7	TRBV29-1	CSVRTGDEQYF
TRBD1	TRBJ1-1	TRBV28	CASSTDREYSWDTEAFF
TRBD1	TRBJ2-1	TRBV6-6	CASSSRDRGRDEQFF
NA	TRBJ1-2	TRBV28	CASSFKPPGANYGYTF
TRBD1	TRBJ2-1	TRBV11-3	CASSFGQGLNEQFF
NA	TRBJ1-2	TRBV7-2	CASSLEGVYGYTF
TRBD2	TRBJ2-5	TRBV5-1	CASSLGTSGEETQYF
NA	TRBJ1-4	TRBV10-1	CASSDPGTTNEKLFF
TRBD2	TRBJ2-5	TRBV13	CASSSRSSGETQYF
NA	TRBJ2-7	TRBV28	CASRTSGGLMGYEQYF
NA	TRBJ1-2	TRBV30	CAWSVDPVPNYGYTF
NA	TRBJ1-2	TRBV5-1	CASSPGNYGYTF
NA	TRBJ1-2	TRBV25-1	CASSEYPGPSLPYGYTF
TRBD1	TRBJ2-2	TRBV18	CASSPDRSNTGELFF
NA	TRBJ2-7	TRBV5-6	CASSGYRATYEQYF
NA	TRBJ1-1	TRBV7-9	CASSWESYEAFF
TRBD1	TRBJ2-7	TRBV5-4	CASSFRPTGVDEQYF
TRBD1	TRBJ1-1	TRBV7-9	CASSWGQGNTEAFF
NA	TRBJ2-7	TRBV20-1	CSARSDYEQYF
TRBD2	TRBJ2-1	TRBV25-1	CASSDWRGDYNEQFF
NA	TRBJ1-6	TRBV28	CASNSDGLNSPLHF
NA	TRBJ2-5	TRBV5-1	CASSLDRQETQYF
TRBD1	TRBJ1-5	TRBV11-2	CASSQRDRNQPQHF
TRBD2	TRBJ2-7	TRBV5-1	CASSLYFGTTYEQYF
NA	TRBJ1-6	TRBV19	CASTRSYNSPLHF
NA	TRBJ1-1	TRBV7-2	CASSLGGQMRAFF
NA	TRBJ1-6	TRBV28	CASSQQGPLRSPLHF
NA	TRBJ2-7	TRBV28	CASTSGTPAQYF
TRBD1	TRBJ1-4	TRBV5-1	CASSSQGSNEKLFF
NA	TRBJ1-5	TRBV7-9	CSSSWDSNQPQHF
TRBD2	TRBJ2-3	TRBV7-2	CASSFGSGITSTDTQYF
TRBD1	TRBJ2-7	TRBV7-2	CASSLGRQGDGEQYF
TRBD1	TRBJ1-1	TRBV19	CASSMGQGGDTEAFF
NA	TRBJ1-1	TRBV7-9	CASSSRMDVRNTEAFF
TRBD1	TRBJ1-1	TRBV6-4	CASSDSERGPKNTEAFF